This paragraph covers one TCR beta chain sequence. How the authors handled the data: Estimates of nucleated cell counts were drawn from the amplification of reference gene primers. Clones were sequenced by immunoSEQ multiplex PCR, and TCRdb holds only the in-frame ones, with some missing. D and trimming come from the DNA, and the V and J calls and clone size come from that table. Among 20,000 to 30,000 clones listed, around 90% were seen once. This entry comes from a study of blood T cell repertoires in COVID-19. Background on the study: Acute and convalescent COVID-19 specimens originated in the United States, Italy and Spain. The cDNA or gDNA used as material had been derived from T cells, B-cell-depleted T cells, or PBMCs.

Trimming took 0 bases from V and 7 from J, leaving 16 bases between them. CDR3 length equals 15 residues. Germline CDR1 is SGHKS and CDR2 is YYEKEE (reference sequence). This clonotype originated in a man between 65 and 85 years old with active COVID-19. The chain joins TRBV5-5 to TRBJ1-2; perhaps TRBD1 as D (5 bases). Material for sequencing was peripheral blood. CDR3 loop: CASSLVLGQGGGYTF. CDR3 coding DNA: TGTGCCAGCAGCTTGGTTTTAGGCCAGGGTGGTGGCTACACCTTC.